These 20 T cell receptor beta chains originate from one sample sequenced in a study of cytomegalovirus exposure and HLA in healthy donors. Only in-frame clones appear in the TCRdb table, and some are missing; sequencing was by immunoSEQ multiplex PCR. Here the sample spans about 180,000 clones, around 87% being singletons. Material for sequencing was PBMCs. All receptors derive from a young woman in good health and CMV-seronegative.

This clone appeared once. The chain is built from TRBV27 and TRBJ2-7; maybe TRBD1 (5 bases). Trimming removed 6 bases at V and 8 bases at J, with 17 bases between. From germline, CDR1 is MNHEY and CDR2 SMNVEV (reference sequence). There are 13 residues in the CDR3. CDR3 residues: CASSPGEGAQQYF. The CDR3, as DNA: TGTGCCAGCAGCCCAGGAGAAGGGGCGCAGCAGTACTTC.

CDR3 in DNA: TGTGCCAGCAGCTTGTCCGGGGGGGAGTCCTACAATGAGCAGTTCTTC. Encoded protein: CASSLSGGESYNEQFF. V and J are TRBV5-6 and TRBJ2-1; 8 nucleotides match TRBD2. CDR3 length: 16 amino acids. The V and J ends lost 1 base and 1 base, in that order; junction bases with no gene match: 4. The germline CDR1 and CDR2 sequences are SGHDT and YYEEEE.

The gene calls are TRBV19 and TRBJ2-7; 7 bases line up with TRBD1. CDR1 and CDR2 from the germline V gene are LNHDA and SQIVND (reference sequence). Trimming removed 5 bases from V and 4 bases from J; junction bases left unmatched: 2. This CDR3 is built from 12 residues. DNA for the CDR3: TGTGCCAGTAGTGACAGGGATTACGAGCAGTACTTC. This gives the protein CASSDRDYEQYF.

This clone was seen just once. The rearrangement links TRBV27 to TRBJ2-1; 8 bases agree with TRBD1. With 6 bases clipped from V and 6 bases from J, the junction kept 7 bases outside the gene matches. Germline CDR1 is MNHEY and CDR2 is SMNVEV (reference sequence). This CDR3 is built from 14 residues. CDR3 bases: TGTGCCAGCAGAGCAGGGGGCAGTCCCAATGAGCAGTTCTTC. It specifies CASRAGGSPNEQFF.

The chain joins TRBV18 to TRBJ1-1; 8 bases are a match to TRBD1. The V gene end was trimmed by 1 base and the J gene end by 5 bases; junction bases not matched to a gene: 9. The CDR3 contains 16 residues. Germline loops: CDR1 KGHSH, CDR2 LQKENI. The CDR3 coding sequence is TGTGCCAGCTCACCACGGACAGGGAAGATTGGGACTGAAGCTTTCTTT. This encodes CASSPRTGKIGTEAFF.

This CDR3 is CASRAGQGASQPQHF. DNA for the CDR3: TGTGCCAGCAGAGCAGGACAGGGGGCGTCTCAGCCCCAGCATTTT. The rearrangement uses TRBV27 and TRBJ1-5, with 11 bases that match TRBD1. CDR1 is MNHEY and CDR2 is SMNVEV in the germline V gene (reference sequence). After removal of 6 bases from V and 6 bases from J, the junction contained 7 bases not matched to a gene. There are 15 residues in the CDR3.

CDR3 nucleotide sequence: TGTGCCAGCCTGCCGCGGCACTACTATGGCTACACCTTC. Its translation is CASLPRHYYGYTF. The chain is built from TRBV6-1 and TRBJ1-2, with D hard to call. The CDR3 has 13 residues. Looked up from germline, CDR1 is MNHNS and CDR2 is SASEGT. Between the trimmed V and J ends, which lost 8 bases and 3 bases, there was a span of 13 bases.

In nucleotides, the CDR3 is TGTGCCAGCAGCTTGGGGTGGACAGTTGAGCAGTACTTC. It specifies CASSLGWTVEQYF. V usage is TRBV5-8 and J usage is TRBJ2-7; D might be TRBD1 (6 bases). The V and J ends lost 0 bases and 7 bases respectively, with 11 bases between them. CDR3 length: 13 amino acids. Germline V gene lookup returns CDR1 SGHTS and CDR2 YDEGEE.

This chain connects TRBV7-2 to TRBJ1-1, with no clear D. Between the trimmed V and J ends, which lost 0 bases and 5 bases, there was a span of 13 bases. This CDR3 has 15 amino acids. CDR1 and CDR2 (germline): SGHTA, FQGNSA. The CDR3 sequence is CASSLALSPGTEAFF. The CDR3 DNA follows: TGTGCCAGCAGCTTAGCGCTTAGCCCGGGAACTGAAGCTTTCTTT.

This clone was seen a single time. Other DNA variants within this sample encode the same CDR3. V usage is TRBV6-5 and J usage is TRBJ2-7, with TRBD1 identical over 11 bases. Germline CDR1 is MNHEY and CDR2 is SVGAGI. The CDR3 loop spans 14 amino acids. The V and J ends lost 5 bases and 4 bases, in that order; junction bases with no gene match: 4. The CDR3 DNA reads TGTGCCAGCAGTCGGGACAGGGGGGGGTACGAGCAGTACTTC. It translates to CASSRDRGGYEQYF.

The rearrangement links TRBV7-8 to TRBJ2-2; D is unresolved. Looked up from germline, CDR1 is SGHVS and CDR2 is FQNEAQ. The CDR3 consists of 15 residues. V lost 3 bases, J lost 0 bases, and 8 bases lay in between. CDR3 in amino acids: CASSLWHSNTGELFF. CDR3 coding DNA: TGTGCCAGCAGCTTGTGGCATTCGAACACCGGGGAGCTGTTTTTT.

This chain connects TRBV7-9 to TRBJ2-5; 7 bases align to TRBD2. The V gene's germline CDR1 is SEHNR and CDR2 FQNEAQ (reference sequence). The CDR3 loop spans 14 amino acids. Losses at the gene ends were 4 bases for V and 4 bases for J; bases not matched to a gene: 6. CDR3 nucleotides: TGTGCCAGCAGCTCTGGACTAGTCAGAGAGACCCAGTACTTC. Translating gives CASSSGLVRETQYF.

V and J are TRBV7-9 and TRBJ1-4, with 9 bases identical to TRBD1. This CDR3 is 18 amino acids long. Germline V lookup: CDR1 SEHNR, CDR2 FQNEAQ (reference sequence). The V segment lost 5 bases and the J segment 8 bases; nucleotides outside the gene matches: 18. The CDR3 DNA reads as TGTGCCAGCAGCCCCCCTTTTGGGACAGGGCGGGGAGGGGAAAAACTGTTTTTT. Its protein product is CASSPPFGTGRGGEKLFF.

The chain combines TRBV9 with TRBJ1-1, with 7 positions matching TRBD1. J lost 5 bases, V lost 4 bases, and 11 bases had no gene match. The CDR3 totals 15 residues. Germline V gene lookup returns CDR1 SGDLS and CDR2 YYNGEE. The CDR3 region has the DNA TGTGCCAGCAGCCCCACTGGGGCAGGGGGTACTGAAGCTTTCTTT. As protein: CASSPTGAGGTEAFF.

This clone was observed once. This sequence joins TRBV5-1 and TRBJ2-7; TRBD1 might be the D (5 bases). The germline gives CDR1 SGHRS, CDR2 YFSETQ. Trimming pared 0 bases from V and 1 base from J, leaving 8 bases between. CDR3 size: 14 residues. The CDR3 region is CASSLAGLSYEQYF. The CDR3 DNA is TGCGCCAGCAGCTTGGCAGGGCTTTCCTACGAGCAGTACTTC.

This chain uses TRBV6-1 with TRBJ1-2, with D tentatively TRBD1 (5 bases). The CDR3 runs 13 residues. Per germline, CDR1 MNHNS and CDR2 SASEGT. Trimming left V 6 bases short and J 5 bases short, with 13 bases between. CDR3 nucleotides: TGTGCCAGCAGCCTTCTGACAGATTATGGCTACACCTTC. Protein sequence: CASSLLTDYGYTF.

For the CDR3, the DNA is TGTGCCAGCAGTTTAGTGGCAGAGAACACTGAAGCTTTCTTT. Residues: CASSLVAENTEAFF. The rearrangement links TRBV27 to TRBJ1-1; no reliable D call. This CDR3 region has 14 residues. Between the trimmed V and J ends, which lost 2 bases and 1 base, there was a span of 8 bases. CDR1 is MNHEY, CDR2 SMNVEV, per germline (reference sequence).

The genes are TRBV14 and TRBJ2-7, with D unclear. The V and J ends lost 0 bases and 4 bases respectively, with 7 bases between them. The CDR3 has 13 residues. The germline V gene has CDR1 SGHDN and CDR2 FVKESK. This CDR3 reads CASSQDIGYEQYF. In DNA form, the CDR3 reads TGTGCCAGCAGCCAAGATATCGGGTACGAGCAGTACTTC. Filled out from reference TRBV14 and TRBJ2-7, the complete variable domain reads EAGVTQFPSHSVIEKGQTVTLRCDPISGHDNLYWYRRVMGKEIKFLLHFVKESKQDESGMPNNRFLAERTGGTYSTLKVQPAELEDSGVYFCASSQDIGYEQYFGPGTRLTVT.

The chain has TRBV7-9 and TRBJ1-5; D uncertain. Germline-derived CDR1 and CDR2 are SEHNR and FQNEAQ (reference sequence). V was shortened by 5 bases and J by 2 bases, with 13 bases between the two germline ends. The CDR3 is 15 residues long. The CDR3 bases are TGTGCCAGCAGCCCCAGGATGGAGGGCAATCAGCCCCAGCATTTT. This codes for CASSPRMEGNQPQHF.

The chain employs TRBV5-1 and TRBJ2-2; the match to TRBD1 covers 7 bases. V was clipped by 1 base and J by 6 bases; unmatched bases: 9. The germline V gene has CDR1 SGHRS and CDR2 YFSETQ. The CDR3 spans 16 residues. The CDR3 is CASSLSPGGMAGELFF. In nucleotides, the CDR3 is TGCGCCAGCAGCTTGTCCCCAGGGGGTATGGCCGGGGAGCTGTTTTTT.